This T cell receptor beta chain emerged from a study of PD-1 blockade in classical Hodgkin lymphoma. Profiling relied on immunoSEQ multiplex PCR, and the TCRdb table lists in-frame clones only, not all of them. Of tens of thousands of clones in the sample, roughly 82% were seen once. Germline-derived CDR1 and CDR2 are SEHNR and FQNEAQ (reference sequence). V shed 3 bases and J shed 6 bases, with 5 bases lying between them. CDR3 length: 11 residues. Autologous stem cell transplantation was followed by relapse in every patient, and brentuximab vedotin exposure varied. The sample here was peripheral blood mononuclear cells (PBMCs), taken at baseline. The chain has TRBV7-9 and TRBJ1-1; D gene unclear. This TCR derives from a human donor with classical Hodgkin lymphoma. CDR3 residues: CASSLVAEAFF. DNA of the CDR3: TGTGCCAGCAGCTTGGTCGCTGAAGCTTTCTTT.